This TCR beta chain is drawn from a study of blood T cells in healthy people across ages. The V end was cut by 4 bases, the J end by 10 bases, with 17 bases between. From germline, CDR1 is SEHNR and CDR2 FQNEAQ (reference sequence). There are 14 residues in the CDR3. Using a J-beta primer mix together with a sample-barcoded 5' primer, a second PCR was run for roughly 6 to 12 cycles. TCRdb called the 5' RACE reads again in MiXCR, with one record for every CDR3 protein. The table lists 790,000 or so distinct CDR3 sequences, more than 50% of them singletons. This clonotype was seen once. Sequencing was performed on blood. The receptor comes from a man aged 35 to 55 in good health. The chain is built from TRBV7-9 and TRBJ1-5, with TRBD1 as a possible D gene (6 bases). The CDR3: CASSSNRDGQPQHF. The CDR3 region has the DNA TGTGCCAGCAGCTCCAACAGGGATGGCCAACCCCAGCATTTT.